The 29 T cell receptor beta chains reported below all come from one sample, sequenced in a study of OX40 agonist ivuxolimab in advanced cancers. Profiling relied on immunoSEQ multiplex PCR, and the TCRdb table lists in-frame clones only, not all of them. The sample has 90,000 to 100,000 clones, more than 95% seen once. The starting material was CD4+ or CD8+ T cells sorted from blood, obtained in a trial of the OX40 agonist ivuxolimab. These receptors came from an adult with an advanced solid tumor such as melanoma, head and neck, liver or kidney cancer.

The CDR3: CASSYVGQPQHF. CDR3 in DNA: TGTGCCAGCAGTTACGTAGGTCAGCCCCAGCATTTT. J is TRBJ1-5 and V is TRBV6-5, with D hard to call. The CDR3 totals 12 residues. Germline values: CDR1 MNHEY, CDR2 SVGAGI. V lost 2 bases to trimming and J lost 6 bases, with 5 bases between them.

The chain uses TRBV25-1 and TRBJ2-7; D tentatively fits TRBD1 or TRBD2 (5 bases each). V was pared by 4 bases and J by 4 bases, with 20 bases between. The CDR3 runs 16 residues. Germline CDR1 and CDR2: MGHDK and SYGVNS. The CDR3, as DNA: TGTGCCAGCAGTGCCCGGGACGGTCCCCGGTCATACGAGCAGTACTTC. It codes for CASSARDGPRSYEQYF.

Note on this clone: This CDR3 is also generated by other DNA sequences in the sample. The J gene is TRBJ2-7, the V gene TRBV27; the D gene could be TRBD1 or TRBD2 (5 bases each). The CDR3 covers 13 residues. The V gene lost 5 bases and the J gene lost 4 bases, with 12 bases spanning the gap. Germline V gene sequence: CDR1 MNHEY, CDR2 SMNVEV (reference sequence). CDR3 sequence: CASSLGTTYEQYF. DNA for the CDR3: TGTGCCAGCAGTCTTGGGACCACTTACGAGCAGTACTTC.

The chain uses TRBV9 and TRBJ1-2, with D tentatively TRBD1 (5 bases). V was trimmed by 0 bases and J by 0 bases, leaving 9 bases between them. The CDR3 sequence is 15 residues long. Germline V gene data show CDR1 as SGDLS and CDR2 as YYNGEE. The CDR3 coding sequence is TGTGCCAGCAGCGTAGAGACAGAGCCTAACTATGGCTACACCTTC. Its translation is CASSVETEPNYGYTF.

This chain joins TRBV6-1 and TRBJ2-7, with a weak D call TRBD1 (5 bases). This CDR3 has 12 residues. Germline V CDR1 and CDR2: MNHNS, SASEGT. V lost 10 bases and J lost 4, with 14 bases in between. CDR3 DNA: TGTGCCACCCGAAGGGGAATTTACGAGCAGTACTTC. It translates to CATRRGIYEQYF.

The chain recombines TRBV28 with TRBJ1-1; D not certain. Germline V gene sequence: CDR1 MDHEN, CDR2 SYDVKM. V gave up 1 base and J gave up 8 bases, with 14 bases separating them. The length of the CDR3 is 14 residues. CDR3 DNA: TGTGCCAGCAGTTTATTTTCGCCCGTCGCCGAAGCTTTCTTT. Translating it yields CASSLFSPVAEAFF.

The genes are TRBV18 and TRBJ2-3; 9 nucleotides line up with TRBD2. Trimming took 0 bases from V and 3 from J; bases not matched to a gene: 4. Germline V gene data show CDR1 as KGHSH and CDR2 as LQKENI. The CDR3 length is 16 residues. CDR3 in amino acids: CASSPPSGSGTDTQYF. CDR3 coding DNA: TGTGCCAGCTCACCACCTAGCGGGAGCGGGACAGATACGCAGTATTTT.

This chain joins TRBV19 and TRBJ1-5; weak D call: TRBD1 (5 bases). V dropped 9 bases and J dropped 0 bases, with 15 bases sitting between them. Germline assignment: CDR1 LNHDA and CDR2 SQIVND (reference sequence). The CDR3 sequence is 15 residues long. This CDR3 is CASGAEGYSNQPQHF. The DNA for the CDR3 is TGTGCCAGCGGGGCAGAGGGTTATAGCAATCAGCCCCAGCATTTT.

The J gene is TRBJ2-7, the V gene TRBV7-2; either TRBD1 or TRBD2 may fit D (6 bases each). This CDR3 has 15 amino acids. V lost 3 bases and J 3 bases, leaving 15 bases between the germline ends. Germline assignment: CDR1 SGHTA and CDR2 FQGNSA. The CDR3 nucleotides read TGTGCCAGCAGCTTCAGGGGAGGACAAGGCTACGAGCAGTACTTC. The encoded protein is CASSFRGGQGYEQYF. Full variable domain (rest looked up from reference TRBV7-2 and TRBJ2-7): GAGVSQSPSNKVTEKGKDVELRCDPISGHTALYWYRQSLGQGLEFLIYFQGNSAPDKSGLPSDRFSAERTGGSVSTLTIQRTQQEDSAVYLCASSFRGGQGYEQYFGPGTRLTVT.

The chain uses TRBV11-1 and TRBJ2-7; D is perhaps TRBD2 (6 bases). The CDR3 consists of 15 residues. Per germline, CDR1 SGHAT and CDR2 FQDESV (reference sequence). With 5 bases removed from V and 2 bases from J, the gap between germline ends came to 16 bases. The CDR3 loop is CASSASGTQTYEQYF. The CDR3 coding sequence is TGTGCCAGCAGCGCCTCCGGGACTCAGACCTACGAGCAGTACTTC.

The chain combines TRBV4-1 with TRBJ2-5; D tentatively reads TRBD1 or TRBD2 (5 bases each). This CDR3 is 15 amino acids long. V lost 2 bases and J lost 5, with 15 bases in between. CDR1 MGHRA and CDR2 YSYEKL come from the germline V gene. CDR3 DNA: TGCGCCAGCAGCCAAATCGGCGGGCAGGGCGAGACCCAGTACTTC. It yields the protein CASSQIGGQGETQYF.

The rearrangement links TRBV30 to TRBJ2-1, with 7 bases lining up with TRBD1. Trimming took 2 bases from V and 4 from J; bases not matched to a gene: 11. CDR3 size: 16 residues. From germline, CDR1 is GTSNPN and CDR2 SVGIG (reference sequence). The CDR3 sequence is CAWSSLTGLGYNEQFF. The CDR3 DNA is TGTGCCTGGAGTAGCCTGACAGGGCTGGGGTACAATGAGCAGTTCTTC.

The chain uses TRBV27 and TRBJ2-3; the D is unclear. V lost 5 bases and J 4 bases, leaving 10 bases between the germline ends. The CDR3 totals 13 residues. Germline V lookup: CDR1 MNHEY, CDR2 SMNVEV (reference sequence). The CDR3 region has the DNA TGTGCCAGCAGTCTCTCTACCTCAGATACGCAGTATTTT. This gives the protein CASSLSTSDTQYF.

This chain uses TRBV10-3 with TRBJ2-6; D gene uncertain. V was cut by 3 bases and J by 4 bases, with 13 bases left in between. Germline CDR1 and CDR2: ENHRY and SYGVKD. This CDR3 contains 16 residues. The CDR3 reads CAISDHGYSGANVLTF. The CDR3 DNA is TGTGCCATCAGTGACCACGGGTACTCCGGGGCCAACGTCCTGACTTTC.

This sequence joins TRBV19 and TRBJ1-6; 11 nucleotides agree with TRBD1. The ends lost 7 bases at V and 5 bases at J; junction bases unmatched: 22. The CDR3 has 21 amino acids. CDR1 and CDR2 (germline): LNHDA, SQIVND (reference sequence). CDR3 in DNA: TGTGCCAGTATTTACCGGGACAGGGGGTTTTACTTTGCACATCATAATTCACCCCTCCACTTT. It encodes CASIYRDRGFYFAHHNSPLHF.

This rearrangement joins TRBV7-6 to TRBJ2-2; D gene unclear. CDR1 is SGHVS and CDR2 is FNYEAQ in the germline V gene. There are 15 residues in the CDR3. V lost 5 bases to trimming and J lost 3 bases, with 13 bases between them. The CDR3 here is CASSPPMPYTGELFF. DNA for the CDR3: TGTGCCAGCAGCCCGCCTATGCCGTACACCGGGGAGCTGTTTTTT.

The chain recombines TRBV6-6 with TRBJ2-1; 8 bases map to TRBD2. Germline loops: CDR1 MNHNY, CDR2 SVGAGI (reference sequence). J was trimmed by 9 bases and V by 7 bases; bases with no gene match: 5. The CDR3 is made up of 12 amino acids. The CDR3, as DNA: TGTGCCAGCACGCCGGGGGGGGGTGAGCAGTTCTTC. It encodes CASTPGGGEQFF.

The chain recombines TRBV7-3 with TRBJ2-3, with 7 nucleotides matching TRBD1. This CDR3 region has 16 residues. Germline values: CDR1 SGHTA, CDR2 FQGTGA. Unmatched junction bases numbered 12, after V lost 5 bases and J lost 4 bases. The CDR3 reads CASSKDGTAPPDTQYF. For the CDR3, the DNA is TGTGCCAGCAGCAAAGACGGGACAGCCCCCCCAGATACGCAGTATTTT. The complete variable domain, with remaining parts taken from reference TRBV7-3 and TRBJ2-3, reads GAGVSQTPSNKVTEKGKYVELRCDPISGHTALYWYRQSLGQGPEFLIYFQGTGAADDSGLPNDRFFAVRPEGSVSTLKIQRTERGDSAVYLCASSKDGTAPPDTQYFGPGTRLTVL.

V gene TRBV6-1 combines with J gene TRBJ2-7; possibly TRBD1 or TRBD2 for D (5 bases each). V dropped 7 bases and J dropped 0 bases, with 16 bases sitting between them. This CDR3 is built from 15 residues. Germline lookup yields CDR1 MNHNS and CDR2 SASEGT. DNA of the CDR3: TGTGCCAGCATGATGGGACGGATGAGCTCCTACGAGCAGTACTTC. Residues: CASMMGRMSSYEQYF.

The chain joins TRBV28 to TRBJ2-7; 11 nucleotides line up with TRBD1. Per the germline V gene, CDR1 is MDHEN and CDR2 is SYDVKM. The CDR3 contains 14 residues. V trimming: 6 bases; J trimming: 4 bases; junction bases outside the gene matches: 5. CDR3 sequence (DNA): TGTGCCAGCAGGCCGGGACAGGGGGTTTACGAGCAGTACTTC. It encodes CASRPGQGVYEQYF.

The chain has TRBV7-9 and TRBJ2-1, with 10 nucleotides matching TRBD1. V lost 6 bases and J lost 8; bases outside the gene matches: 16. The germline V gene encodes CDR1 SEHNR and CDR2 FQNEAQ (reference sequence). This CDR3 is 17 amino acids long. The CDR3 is CASSSTAGTGVTHEQFF. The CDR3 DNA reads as TGTGCCAGCAGTTCTACGGCCGGGACAGGGGTTACCCATGAGCAGTTCTTC.

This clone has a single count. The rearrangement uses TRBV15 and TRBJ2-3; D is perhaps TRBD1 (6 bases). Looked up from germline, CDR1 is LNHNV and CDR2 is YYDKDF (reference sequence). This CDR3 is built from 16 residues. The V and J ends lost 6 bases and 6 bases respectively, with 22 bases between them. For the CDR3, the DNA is TGTGCCACCAGTCCGTCCGGGACACGGGTTAAGGATACGCAGTATTTT. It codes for CATSPSGTRVKDTQYF.

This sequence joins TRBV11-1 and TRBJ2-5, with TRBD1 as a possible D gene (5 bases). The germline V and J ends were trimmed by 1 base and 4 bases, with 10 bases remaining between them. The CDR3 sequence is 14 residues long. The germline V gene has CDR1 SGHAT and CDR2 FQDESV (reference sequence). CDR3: CASSLDRWGETQYF. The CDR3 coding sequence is TGTGCCAGCAGCTTAGACAGGTGGGGAGAGACCCAGTACTTC.

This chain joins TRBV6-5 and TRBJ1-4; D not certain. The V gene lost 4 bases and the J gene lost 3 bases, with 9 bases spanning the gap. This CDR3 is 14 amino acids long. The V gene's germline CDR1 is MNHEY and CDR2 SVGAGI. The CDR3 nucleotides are TGTGCCAGCAGTTTGGTAGTAGCTAATGAAAAACTGTTTTTT. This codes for CASSLVVANEKLFF.

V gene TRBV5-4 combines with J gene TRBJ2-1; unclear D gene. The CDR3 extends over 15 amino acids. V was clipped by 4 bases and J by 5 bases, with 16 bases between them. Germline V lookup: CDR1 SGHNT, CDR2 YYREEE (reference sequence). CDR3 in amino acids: CASSDPLDRDNEQFF. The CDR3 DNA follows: TGTGCCAGCAGCGACCCCTTGGACCGAGACAATGAGCAGTTCTTC.

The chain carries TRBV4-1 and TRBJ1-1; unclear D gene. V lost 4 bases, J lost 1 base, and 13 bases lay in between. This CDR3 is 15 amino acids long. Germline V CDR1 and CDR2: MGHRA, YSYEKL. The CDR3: CASSPIGTPNTEAFF. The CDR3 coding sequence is TGCGCCAGCAGCCCTATAGGTACGCCGAACACTGAAGCTTTCTTT.

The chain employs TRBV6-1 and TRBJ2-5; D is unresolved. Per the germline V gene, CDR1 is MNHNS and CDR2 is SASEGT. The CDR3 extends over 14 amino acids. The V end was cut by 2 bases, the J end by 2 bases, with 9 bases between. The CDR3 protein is CASSEWYDQETQYF. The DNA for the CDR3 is TGTGCCAGCAGTGAATGGTATGATCAAGAGACCCAGTACTTC.

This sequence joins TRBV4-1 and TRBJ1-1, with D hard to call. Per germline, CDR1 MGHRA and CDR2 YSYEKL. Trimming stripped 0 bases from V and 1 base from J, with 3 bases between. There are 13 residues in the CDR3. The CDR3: CASSQDWNTEAFF. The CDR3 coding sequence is TGCGCCAGCAGCCAAGACTGGAACACTGAAGCTTTCTTT.

CDR3 in DNA: TGTGCCAGCAGTTTTTCGAGCTCCTACAATGAGCAGTTCTTC. Protein: CASSFSSSYNEQFF. V gene TRBV28 combines with J gene TRBJ2-1; D gene unclear. Germline V CDR1 and CDR2: MDHEN, SYDVKM. CDR3 length equals 14 residues. Trimming shortened V by 3 bases and J by 0 bases, and 6 bases separated the two germline ends.